The clone carrying this T cell receptor (beta chain) came up a few times. Germline V gene lookup returns CDR1 DFQATT and CDR2 SNEGSKA (reference sequence). This CDR3 spans 14 amino acids. V shed 5 bases, J shed 2 bases, and the junction held 5 bases outside the gene matches. This specimen belongs to a study of identical twins. Carrying unique molecular identifiers, the cDNA also gained a universal primer site through template switching. TCRdb re-derived calls from the 5' RACE reads in MiXCR, one entry per CDR3 protein. The repertoire has some 440,000 distinct CDR3 sequences, less than 25% of them found once; the top ten carry over 2.5%. This sample was also put to use in a study of T cells expressing NK-cell markers. That study adds: For a few donors, these clonotypes were likewise the leading ones in the CD3+CD56-NKG2C+ fraction.

The sequenced sample was CD4+ T cells sorted from blood. This sequence originates from a woman aged 18-29 years in good health. The chain recombines TRBV20-1 with TRBJ2-2; 7 nucleotides align to TRBD1. CDR3 in DNA: TGCAGTGCTGGGGACAGAAAAAACACCGGGGAGCTGTTTTTT. Protein product: CSAGDRKNTGELFF.